This T cell receptor delta chain is from a study of gamma-delta T cells after stem cell transplantation. TCRdb called clones from the RT-PCR reads again using CATT. This sample yields some 2,400 delta-chain clones, of which about 40% are seen a single time; roughly 22% belongs to the top ten. This clone is judged medium-sized. A read error likely explains this, since a far larger clone differs by one base. V lost 6 bases to trimming and J lost 4 bases, with 20 bases between them. From germline, CDR1 is GEAIGNYY and CDR2 EKD. The CDR3 loop spans 15 amino acids. This clonotype originated in a human donor. It is not recorded whose cells these are; they may come from a transplant donor. The sequencing sample was made of gamma-delta T cells. The chain joins TRDV2 to TRDJ1; D might be TRDD3 (5 bases). As DNA, the CDR3 is TGTGCCTGTCTAAATTTACTGGCGAACCGCGATAAACTCATCTTT. This codes for CACLNLLANRDKLIF.